The present T cell receptor (beta chain) was sequenced within a study of shared clonotypes between healthy human individuals. Worth noting for this clone: Its antigen is undetermined.

CD45RO+ cells plus CCR7-negative CD45RA+ TemRA cells formed CD8 memory. Measured with immunoSEQ multiplex PCR; TCRdb has only the in-frame clones, and not every one. The sample has approximately 640,000 clones, about 90% seen once. The CDR3 loop spans 15 amino acids. Germline V gives CDR1 SEHNR, CDR2 FQNEAQ (reference sequence). The V end lost 4 bases, the J end lost 2 bases, and 13 bases lay between the germline ends. Study conclusions and caveats: A limitation of the genetic and exposure-history diversity represented arose from few donors. Estimated richness was generally greater in naive than memory subsets.

The sequence came from a man aged 18 to 30 in good health. Some clones in this sample may be carry-over from other donors' samples. Input material: memory CD8+ T cells from PBMCs. As to subset: CD45RO+ cells pooled with CCR7-negative TemRA cells. The chain has TRBV7-9 and TRBJ2-3; a possible D gene is TRBD2 (6 bases). CDR3 nucleotides: TGTGCCAGCAGCTCTGTAAAACTAGCCACAGATACGCAGTATTTT. Its translation is CASSSVKLATDTQYF.